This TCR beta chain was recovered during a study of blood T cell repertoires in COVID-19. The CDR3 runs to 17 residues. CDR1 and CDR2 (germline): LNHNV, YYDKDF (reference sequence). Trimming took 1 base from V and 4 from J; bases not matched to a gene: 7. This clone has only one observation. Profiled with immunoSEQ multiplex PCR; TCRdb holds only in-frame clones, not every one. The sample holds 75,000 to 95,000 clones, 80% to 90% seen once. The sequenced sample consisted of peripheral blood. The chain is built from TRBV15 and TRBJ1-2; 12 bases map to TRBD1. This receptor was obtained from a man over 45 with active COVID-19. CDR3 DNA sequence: TGTGCCACCAGCAGAGCCGGGACAGGGGGCTTCGGCTATGGCTACACCTTC. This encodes CATSRAGTGGFGYGYTF.